Presented here are 14 T cell receptor beta chains from one specimen sequenced in a study of blood T cell repertoires in COVID-19 (TCRdb year 2020). Receptors were amplified or captured by the immunoSEQ multiplex PCR assay. As stored in TCRdb, this immuneACCESS dataset retains in-frame rearrangements with V and J assigned. A fraction of the clones does not appear; measured against another copy, unresolved V genes explain less than half of the discrepancy, and the remainder lacks a known reason. Counted in this sample were about 57,000 clones; 79% of them appeared once. The ten top clones hold about 32% of the sample. Sample: peripheral blood. These TCRs come from a human donor in a cohort sampled during active COVID-19.

The chain has TRBV6-1 and TRBJ1-1; D is possibly TRBD1 (5 bases). Trimming took off 2 bases at V and 3 bases at J, with 10 bases between the two ends. The V gene's germline CDR1 is MNHNS and CDR2 SASEGT. There are 14 residues in the CDR3. The CDR3 nucleotides are TGTGCCAGCAGTGAAAGTTGGGGGGACACTGAAGCTTTCTTT. Protein: CASSESWGDTEAFF.

The chain recombines TRBV5-1 with TRBJ2-7, with TRBD2 as a possible D gene (5 bases). Germline-derived CDR1 and CDR2 are SGHRS and YFSETQ. The V end was cut by 0 bases, the J end by 3 bases, with 13 bases between. This CDR3 is built from 15 residues. The CDR3 reads CASSLGPGNNYEQYF. In DNA, the CDR3 is TGCGCCAGCAGCTTGGGCCCCGGGAACAACTACGAGCAGTACTTC.

This chain uses TRBV7-2 with TRBJ2-7; 10 bases line up with TRBD1. Trimming took 1 base from V and 7 from J; bases not matched to a gene: 10. The CDR3 is 16 residues long. Germline-derived CDR1 and CDR2 are SGHTA and FQGNSA. CDR3 sequence reads: CASSLGGQGLYLEQYF. The CDR3 nucleotides read TGTGCCAGCAGCTTAGGGGGACAGGGGCTTTATTTAGAGCAGTACTTC.

This sequence joins TRBV27 and TRBJ1-6; no clear D gene. Trimming stripped 11 bases from V and 7 bases from J, with 21 bases between. Germline-derived CDR1 and CDR2 are MNHEY and SMNVEV (reference sequence). The CDR3 is 15 amino acids. In nucleotides, the CDR3 is TGTGCCTCGGGGTCGGCAGGCGAGGGAAATTCACCCCTCCACTTT. Translating gives CASGSAGEGNSPLHF.

J is TRBJ2-1 and V is TRBV11-3; TRBD2 might be the D (6 bases). The CDR3 has 13 amino acids. Trimming stripped 2 bases from V and 11 bases from J, with 13 bases between. CDR1 is SGHNT and CDR2 is YENEEA in the germline V gene. In DNA form, the CDR3 reads TGTGCCAGCAGCTTATCCCCGGGAGCCCAGCAGTTCTTC. This encodes CASSLSPGAQQFF.

This rearrangement joins TRBV19 to TRBJ1-2; no firm D call. The CDR3 consists of 14 residues. CDR1 is LNHDA and CDR2 is SQIVND in the germline V gene (reference sequence). Trimming left V 10 bases short and J 0 bases short, with 15 bases between. This CDR3 reads CAIRPRGSNYGYTF. CDR3 in DNA: TGTGCCATTCGACCTCGGGGATCTAACTATGGCTACACCTTC. Using reference TRBV19 and TRBJ1-2 for the parts outside the CDR3, the full variable domain is DGGITQSPKYLFRKEGQNVTLSCEQNLNHDAMYWYRQDPGQGLRLIYYSQIVNDFQKGDIAEGYSVSREKKESFPLTVTSAQKNPTAFYLCAIRPRGSNYGYTFGSGTRLTVV.

Comment on this clone: Its ends do not fully match the called genes, so a read error is possible. V and J are TRBV5-8 and TRBJ1-1, with 8 nucleotides matching TRBD1. From germline, CDR1 is SGHTS and CDR2 YDEGEE. There are 15 residues in the CDR3. The CDR3 coding sequence is TGTGCCGGCAGGGGGCGCGTGGTTCAGAACACTGAAGCTTTCTTT. Its protein product is CAGRGRVVQNTEAFF.

CDR3 in DNA: TGTGCCAGTAGTCCTCGGGGGGCGAAGGATGGGGCCAACGTCCTGACTTTC. Its translation is CASSPRGAKDGANVLTF. This chain joins TRBV25-1 and TRBJ2-6; maybe TRBD2 (7 bases). Trimming removed 9 bases at V and 3 bases at J, with 21 bases between. CDR1 is MGHDK and CDR2 is SYGVNS in the germline V gene. The CDR3 is 17 amino acids.

This clone was detected only a few times. V gene TRBV7-2 combines with J gene TRBJ2-5, with a possible D match to TRBD2 (6 bases). The CDR3 is 14 residues long. Trimming removed 0 bases at V and 5 bases at J, with 10 bases between. Germline assignment: CDR1 SGHTA and CDR2 FQGNSA. The CDR3 spells CASSLAGSGETQYF. The CDR3 nucleotides read TGTGCCAGCAGCTTAGCCGGGAGCGGGGAGACCCAGTACTTC.

This clone was seen only once. The chain carries TRBV6-6 and TRBJ1-1; 7 bases agree with TRBD1. The CDR3 runs to 15 residues. The ends lost 0 bases at V and 1 base at J; junction bases unmatched: 2. The germline V gene has CDR1 MNHNY and CDR2 SVGAGI (reference sequence). The CDR3 bases are TGTGCCAGCAGTTACTCTGCAGGGGGGAACACTGAAGCTTTCTTT. It specifies CASSYSAGGNTEAFF.

J is TRBJ2-4 and V is TRBV7-9, with TRBD2 matching 9 bases. The CDR3 has 15 amino acids. V lost 5 bases, J lost 5 bases, and 7 bases stayed unmatched. The germline V gene has CDR1 SEHNR and CDR2 FQNEAQ (reference sequence). As DNA, the CDR3 is TGTGCCAGCAGCAAGGACGTAGCGGGGGAAAACATTCAGTACTTC. Residues: CASSKDVAGENIQYF.

This rearrangement joins TRBV28 to TRBJ2-7; TRBD1 aligns across 9 bases. CDR1 is MDHEN and CDR2 is SYDVKM in the germline V gene. V dropped 8 bases and J dropped 4; count of bases not matched to a gene: 6. This CDR3 comprises 13 residues. CDR3 in amino acids: CASRWGTGYEQYF. The CDR3 nucleotides read TGTGCCAGCCGTTGGGGGACAGGGTACGAGCAGTACTTC.

The V and J genes are TRBV11-2 and TRBJ2-2, with D unclear. Germline V gene sequence: CDR1 SGHAT, CDR2 FQNNGV. The V gene lost 4 bases and the J gene lost 1 base, with 7 bases spanning the gap. The CDR3 runs 14 residues. In DNA form, the CDR3 reads TGTGCCAGCAGCTCAAACAGGAACACCGGGGAGCTGTTTTTT. Translating it yields CASSSNRNTGELFF.

The V and J genes are TRBV19 and TRBJ1-5; maybe TRBD1 (6 bases). The V gene lost 6 bases and the J gene lost 1 base, with 7 bases spanning the gap. Germline V gene data show CDR1 as LNHDA and CDR2 as SQIVND (reference sequence). This CDR3 contains 13 residues. This chain's CDR3 is CASRTGSNQPQHF. The CDR3 DNA reads TGTGCCAGTAGGACAGGAAGCAATCAGCCCCAGCATTTT.